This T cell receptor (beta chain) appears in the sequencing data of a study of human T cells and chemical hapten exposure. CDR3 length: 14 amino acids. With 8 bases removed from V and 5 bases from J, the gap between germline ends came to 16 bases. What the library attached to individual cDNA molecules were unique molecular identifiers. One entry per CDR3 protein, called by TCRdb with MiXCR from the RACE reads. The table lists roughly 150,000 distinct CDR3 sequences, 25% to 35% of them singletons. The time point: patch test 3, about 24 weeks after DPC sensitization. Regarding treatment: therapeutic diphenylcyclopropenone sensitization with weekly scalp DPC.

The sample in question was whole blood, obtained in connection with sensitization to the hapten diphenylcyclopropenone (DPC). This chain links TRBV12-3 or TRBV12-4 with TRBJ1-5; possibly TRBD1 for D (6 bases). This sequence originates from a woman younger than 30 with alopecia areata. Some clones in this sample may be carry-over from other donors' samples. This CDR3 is CASGGNPGDQPQHF. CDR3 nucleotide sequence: TGTGCCAGCGGTGGGAATCCAGGGGATCAGCCCCAGCATTTT.